This T cell receptor beta chain emerged from a study of T cell responses to AZD1222 COVID-19 vaccine. The V and J ends lost 6 bases and 0 bases respectively, with 5 bases between them. The CDR3 spans 13 residues. This clone has a single count. Generated by immunoSEQ multiplex PCR, the TCRdb table keeps only in-frame clones and is missing some. The sample gives 95,000 to 150,000 clones, approximately 85% of which show up once; 9.4% is in the top ten. The chain joins TRBV12-3 or TRBV12-4 to TRBJ2-2; no clear D. The sequence came from an adult in good health. Sequences were derived from peripheral blood, sampled on day 0 of AZD1222 vaccination. CDR3 DNA: TGTGCCAGCAGCCCTGCGAACACCGGGGAGCTGTTTTTT. It encodes CASSPANTGELFF.